This section outlines one T cell receptor (beta chain) sequence together with its context. The identical CDR3 is also encoded by other nucleotide sequences in the sample. Sequencing used immunoSEQ multiplex PCR; TCRdb keeps in-frame clones, though not all of them. The data hold fewer than 150,000 clones, with nearly 90% observed a single time. These data are taken from a study of blood T cell repertoires in COVID-19. Study details: Specimens from acute and convalescent COVID-19 originated in the United States, Italy and Spain.

Sequencing was done on a sample of peripheral blood. This TCR came from a woman aged 70-85 years who had recovered from COVID-19.

CDR3 in amino acids: CASSPTGGAGTF. CDR3 nucleotides: TGTGCCAGCAGCCCAACTGGGGGGGCTGGCACCTTC. J is TRBJ1-2 and V is TRBV7-9; D possibly corresponds to TRBD1 (6 bases). V lost 5 bases and J lost 13, with 17 bases in between. Germline CDR1 SEHNR, CDR2 FQNEAQ (reference sequence). The CDR3 contains 12 residues.